The TCR beta chain described here comes from a study of blood T cell repertoires in COVID-19. Sequencing was performed with immunoSEQ multiplex PCR; in TCRdb, only in-frame clones are kept and a portion is missing. The sample consists of roughly 21,000 clones, more than 80% of them appearing once. This CDR3 spans 14 amino acids. Trimming cost V 6 bases and J 3 bases, with 12 bases left between them. CDR1 is LNHNV, CDR2 YYDKDF, per germline (reference sequence). This clone was counted a single time. The sample comprised peripheral blood. The chain joins TRBV15 to TRBJ1-5; D may be TRBD1 (5 bases). This TCR was recovered from a woman older than 75 with active or convalescent COVID-19. CDR3 protein: CATSGGFNNQPQHF. The CDR3 DNA follows: TGTGCCACCAGTGGGGGGTTCAACAATCAGCCCCAGCATTTT.